Below, one T cell receptor (beta chain) is given with its context. Its antigen is not known. Assay: immunoSEQ multiplex PCR; the TCRdb copy retains only in-frame clones and omits some. The table records over 130,000 clones, roughly nine tenths of them present only once. The data were taken from a study of T cell responses to AZD1222 COVID-19 vaccine. Study-wide points: Within unmutated variant regions lay the reported targets of nearly half of spike-specific TCRs.

This TCR came from an adult who received the AZD1222 COVID-19 vaccine. This sample comprised peripheral blood, obtained 28 days after the second AZD1222 dose.

For the CDR3, the DNA is TGTGCCAGTAGGGGGGGGCGGCAGAACTATGGAAACACCATATATTTT. Its translation is CASRGGRQNYGNTIYF. The chain has TRBV19 and TRBJ1-3, with a tentative D call TRBD1 (6 bases). The length of the CDR3 is 16 residues. Germline CDR1 and CDR2: LNHDA and SQIVND (reference sequence). Deletions cut 6 bases from V and 3 bases from J, with 18 bases between.